This T cell receptor beta chain was sequenced in a study of technical replicates of blood from a handful of donors. Clones were sequenced by immunoSEQ multiplex PCR, and TCRdb holds only the in-frame ones, with some missing. The data hold under 35,000 clones, with about 92% observed a single time. Trimming removed 0 bases from V and 5 bases from J, with 7 bases in between. The CDR3 runs 14 residues. Germline CDR1 is MNHEY and CDR2 is SVGAGI. The sample taken for sequencing was PBMCs. This receptor was taken from a human donor in good health. Some clones in this sample may be carry-over from other donors' samples. This chain uses TRBV6-5 with TRBJ2-2, with D possibly TRBD2 on 6 matching bases. Written as DNA, the CDR3 is TGTGCCAGCAGTTACTCTGGGGGGACCGGGGAGCTGTTTTTT. This gives the protein CASSYSGGTGELFF.